These 28 T cell receptor beta chains originate from one sample sequenced in a study of blood T cell repertoires in COVID-19. Only in-frame clones appear in the TCRdb table, and some are missing; sequencing was by immunoSEQ multiplex PCR. The sample holds some 170,000 clones, 87% seen once. The specimen was peripheral blood. All receptors come from a woman aged 50 to 60 with acute or convalescent COVID-19.

The chain uses TRBV9 and TRBJ2-7; 10 nucleotides agree with TRBD2. The CDR3 spans 18 residues. The V segment lost 0 bases and the J segment 5 bases; nucleotides outside the gene matches: 14. The germline V gene encodes CDR1 SGDLS and CDR2 YYNGEE. Here the CDR3 reads CASSVGLMRASGSNEQYF. As DNA, the CDR3 is TGTGCCAGCAGCGTAGGACTAATGAGGGCTAGCGGGAGCAACGAGCAGTACTTC.

The CDR3 loop is CASQPGQGRYGYTF. The CDR3 DNA is TGTGCCAGCCAACCCGGACAGGGGCGTTATGGCTACACCTTC. V is TRBV18 and J is TRBJ1-2; 9 nucleotides line up with TRBD1. CDR3 length: 14 residues. CDR1 KGHSH and CDR2 LQKENI come from the germline V gene. V lost 8 bases, J lost 5 bases, and 9 bases stayed unmatched. The full variable domain, with the rest looked up from reference TRBV18 and TRBJ1-2, is NAGVMQNPRHLVRRRGQEARLRCSPMKGHSHVYWYRQLPEEGLKFMVYLQKENIIDESGMPKERFSAEFPKEGPSILRIQQVVRGDSAAYFCASQPGQGRYGYTFGSGTRLTVV.

The chain recombines TRBV5-1 with TRBJ2-7; D not certain. Germline lookup yields CDR1 SGHRS and CDR2 YFSETQ. The CDR3 is 13 amino acids. The V and J ends lost 4 bases and 2 bases respectively, with 10 bases between them. The CDR3 nucleotides are TGCGCCAGCAGCCTCTATTACCCCTACGAGCAGTACTTC. Residues: CASSLYYPYEQYF. The full variable domain, its missing parts supplied by reference TRBV5-1 and TRBJ2-7, is KAGVTQTPRYLIKTRGQQVTLSCSPISGHRSVSWYQQTPGQGLQFLFEYFSETQRNKGNFPGRFSGRQFSNSRSEMNVSTLELGDSALYLCASSLYYPYEQYFGPGTRLTVT.

The chain employs TRBV6-1 and TRBJ1-2, with 7 bases identical to TRBD1. V shed 0 bases, J shed 8 bases, and the junction held 6 bases outside the gene matches. This CDR3 is 14 amino acids long. Germline CDR1 reads MNHNS; CDR2 reads SASEGT. The CDR3 DNA sequence: TGTGCCAGCAGTGAAGCGTCCAGGGGGTTAGGCTACACCTTC. Protein: CASSEASRGLGYTF.

The table lists this clone with a count of one. V gene TRBV3-1 (or the pseudogene TRBV3-2) combines with J gene TRBJ2-1, with TRBD2 matching over 12 bases. V was pared by 3 bases and J by 6 bases, with 9 bases of the junction left unmatched. This CDR3 spans 17 amino acids. Per germline, CDR1 LGHDT and CDR2 YNNKEL (reference sequence). CDR3 nucleotides: TGTGCCAGCAGCCACCAACTAGCGGGGGGCAGCGGCAATGAGCAGTTCTTC. Its protein is CASSHQLAGGSGNEQFF.

The chain recombines TRBV9 with TRBJ1-5, with 9 bases matching TRBD1. This CDR3 is 17 amino acids long. Per germline, CDR1 SGDLS and CDR2 YYNGEE. The V gene end was trimmed by 6 bases and the J gene end by 3 bases; junction bases not matched to a gene: 13. CDR3 loop: CASITPPGTGINQPQHF. CDR3 coding DNA: TGTGCCAGCATCACCCCCCCCGGGACAGGGATCAATCAGCCCCAGCATTTT.

This chain uses TRBV5-1 with TRBJ2-3, with TRBD1 matching over 8 bases. The CDR3 spans 16 residues. V was pared by 0 bases and J by 3 bases, with 6 bases of the junction left unmatched. CDR1 and CDR2 from the germline V gene are SGHRS and YFSETQ. The CDR3: CASSLARGTGTDTQYF. The DNA for the CDR3 is TGCGCCAGCAGCTTGGCCAGGGGGACAGGAACAGATACGCAGTATTTT.

The rearrangement joins TRBV2 to TRBJ2-1; possibly TRBD1 for D (7 bases). Trimming took 6 bases from V and 3 from J, leaving 15 bases between them. CDR3 length: 15 residues. Per germline, CDR1 SNHLY and CDR2 FYNNEI. CDR3 region: CASSPGQGGYNEQFF. The CDR3 nucleotides read TGTGCCAGCAGCCCTGGGCAGGGGGGCTACAATGAGCAGTTCTTC.

The chain is built from TRBV13 and TRBJ1-3, with D hard to call. The ends were cut back, 1 base at V and 0 bases at J, with 10 bases in the middle. This CDR3 is 16 amino acids long. Germline-derived CDR1 and CDR2 are PRHDT and FYEKMQ (reference sequence). The CDR3 here is CASSLERRRSGNTIYF. For the CDR3, the DNA is TGTGCCAGCAGCTTAGAGAGGAGGCGCTCTGGAAACACCATATATTTT.

This sequence joins TRBV7-3 and TRBJ1-5; TRBD1 agrees at 9 bases. Per germline, CDR1 SGHTA and CDR2 FQGTGA. Germline trimming cut 9 bases from V and 3 bases from J; bases unmatched to any gene: 3. This CDR3 contains 13 residues. The CDR3 sequence: CARRDRVNQPQHF. In nucleotides, the CDR3 is TGTGCCAGACGGGACAGGGTCAATCAGCCCCAGCATTTT. Complete variable domain (other parts from reference TRBV7-3 and TRBJ1-5): GAGVSQTPSNKVTEKGKYVELRCDPISGHTALYWYRQSLGQGPEFLIYFQGTGAADDSGLPNDRFFAVRPEGSVSTLKIQRTERGDSAVYLCARRDRVNQPQHFGDGTRLSIL.

In the case of this clone: This CDR3 is also generated by other DNA sequences in the sample. The genes are TRBV30 and TRBJ1-5; 8 bases are shared with TRBD1. The V gene end was trimmed by 1 base and the J gene end by 5 bases; junction bases not matched to a gene: 1. Germline CDR1 is GTSNPN and CDR2 is SVGIG (reference sequence). The CDR3 sequence is 13 residues long. This CDR3 reads CAWSAGGDQPQHF. Written as DNA, the CDR3 is TGTGCCTGGAGTGCAGGGGGCGATCAGCCCCAGCATTTT.

The chain uses TRBV5-1 and TRBJ2-7; D perhaps matches TRBD2 (6 bases). The CDR3 has 17 amino acids. Germline CDR1 and CDR2: SGHRS and YFSETQ. Trimming pared 0 bases from V and 2 bases from J, leaving 18 bases between. CDR3 nucleotide sequence: TGCGCCAGCAGCTTGGTTGTCGGGGGAGAGTCGGCCTACGAGCAGTACTTC. It codes for CASSLVVGGESAYEQYF. Variable domain in full (rest from reference TRBV5-1 and TRBJ2-7): KAGVTQTPRYLIKTRGQQVTLSCSPISGHRSVSWYQQTPGQGLQFLFEYFSETQRNKGNFPGRFSGRQFSNSRSEMNVSTLELGDSALYLCASSLVVGGESAYEQYFGPGTRLTVT.

V is TRBV19 and J is TRBJ2-1; TRBD2 matches 9 bases. This CDR3 has 16 residues. The V segment lost 4 bases and the J segment 8 bases; nucleotides outside the gene matches: 12. Germline lookup yields CDR1 LNHDA and CDR2 SQIVND (reference sequence). This CDR3 is CASSTNTAGGGYEQFF. The CDR3 nucleotides are TGTGCCAGTAGTACCAACACAGCGGGAGGAGGCTATGAGCAGTTCTTC.

V and J are TRBV5-4 and TRBJ1-1, with D perhaps TRBD1 (6 bases). The length of the CDR3 is 13 residues. V lost 5 bases, J lost 4 bases, and 12 bases lay in between. Germline CDR1 is SGHNT and CDR2 is YYREEE (reference sequence). The CDR3 sequence: CASRRQGSTEAFF. In DNA, the CDR3 is TGTGCCAGCAGGAGGCAGGGGAGCACTGAAGCTTTCTTT.

This clone was recorded only once. The chain couples TRBV12-3 or TRBV12-4 to TRBJ2-5, with D possibly being TRBD2 (6 bases). The CDR3 is made up of 13 amino acids. With 4 bases removed from V and 3 bases from J, the gap between germline ends came to 9 bases. CDR3 residues: CASSSWGEETQYF. The CDR3, as DNA: TGTGCCAGCAGTTCTTGGGGGGAAGAGACCCAGTACTTC.

Only a few counts were recorded for this clone. This chain uses TRBV19 with TRBJ2-1; D is perhaps TRBD1 (5 bases). The CDR3 is 14 amino acids. From germline, CDR1 is LNHDA and CDR2 SQIVND (reference sequence). V lost 4 bases, J lost 0 bases, and 7 bases lay in between. CDR3 nucleotides: TGTGCCAGTAGTAAAGGGGACTCCTACAATGAGCAGTTCTTC. Encoded protein: CASSKGDSYNEQFF.

This clone was seen once. This chain connects TRBV29-1 to TRBJ1-2, with TRBD1 identical over 7 bases. This CDR3 has 12 amino acids. Unmatched junction bases numbered 9, after V lost 6 bases and J lost 8 bases. In germline, CDR1 is SQVTM, CDR2 ANQGSEA. CDR3 amino acids: CSVRSGTVGYTF. CDR3 bases: TGCAGCGTCCGCTCCGGGACAGTCGGCTACACCTTC.

In nucleotides, the CDR3 is TGCGCCAGCAGCTTGGCCGTTGGGGCTGGCACAGATACGCAGTATTTT. It specifies CASSLAVGAGTDTQYF. The genes are TRBV5-1 and TRBJ2-3, with a possible D match to TRBD1 (5 bases). V gave up 0 bases and J gave up 1 base, with 12 bases separating them. Germline values: CDR1 SGHRS, CDR2 YFSETQ. The length of the CDR3 is 16 residues.

This CDR3 is CAWRFSGAYGYTF. DNA of the CDR3: TGTGCCTGGAGGTTCTCAGGGGCCTATGGCTACACCTTC. This rearrangement joins TRBV30 to TRBJ1-2; tentatively, D is TRBD1 (6 bases). This CDR3 spans 13 amino acids. V lost 3 bases, J lost 4 bases, and 12 bases lay in between. Per the germline V gene, CDR1 is GTSNPN and CDR2 is SVGIG (reference sequence).

The chain carries TRBV5-1 and TRBJ1-1; 8 nucleotides line up with TRBD1. This CDR3 region has 13 residues. Germline assignment: CDR1 SGHRS and CDR2 YFSETQ. The trim removed 3 bases at V and 8 bases at J, leaving 6 bases unmatched. The CDR3 DNA sequence: TGCGCCAGCAGCTCGGGACAGGACCTGGAAGCTTTCTTT. Protein: CASSSGQDLEAFF.

The chain links TRBV6-2 or TRBV6-3 to TRBJ2-3, with 8 bases that match TRBD2. The CDR3 runs to 16 residues. V shed 4 bases, J shed 5 bases, and the junction held 11 bases outside the gene matches. CDR1 is MNHEY and CDR2 is SVGEGT in the germline V gene. CDR3 sequence reads: CASSSGLAYMIDTQYF. DNA of the CDR3: TGTGCCAGCAGTTCTGGACTAGCTTATATGATAGATACGCAGTATTTT.

The J gene is TRBJ2-1, the V gene TRBV7-6, with 9 bases that match TRBD2. This CDR3 spans 16 amino acids. With V trimmed by 6 bases and J by 6 bases, 12 bases remained unmatched. The germline V gene has CDR1 SGHVS and CDR2 FNYEAQ. This CDR3 reads CASSSAVAGVGNEQFF. For the CDR3, the DNA is TGTGCCAGCAGTTCGGCGGTAGCGGGAGTAGGCAATGAGCAGTTCTTC.

This clone was counted a single time. The chain recombines TRBV27 with TRBJ1-1; 8 bases match TRBD1. V trimming: 5 bases; J trimming: 5 bases; junction bases outside the gene matches: 4. This CDR3 has 13 amino acids. Germline values: CDR1 MNHEY, CDR2 SMNVEV (reference sequence). The chain's CDR3 is CASSPTGGTEAFF. CDR3 DNA: TGTGCCAGCAGTCCAACAGGGGGAACTGAAGCTTTCTTT.

The chain carries TRBV9 and TRBJ1-1; 9 positions match TRBD1. CDR3 length equals 15 residues. Looked up from germline, CDR1 is SGDLS and CDR2 is YYNGEE. V lost 4 bases, J lost 4 bases, and 8 bases stayed unmatched. The CDR3 loop is CASSTTGTGITEAFF. The CDR3 DNA is TGTGCCAGCAGCACCACCGGGACAGGGATCACTGAAGCTTTCTTT.

J is TRBJ1-2 and V is TRBV7-6, with TRBD1 matching 9 bases. Germline V gives CDR1 SGHVS, CDR2 FNYEAQ. The CDR3 runs to 15 residues. V shed 3 bases, J shed 5 bases, and the junction held 7 bases outside the gene matches. The CDR3 is CASSLGQGVRYGYTF. The CDR3 nucleotides are TGTGCCAGCAGCTTGGGACAGGGAGTACGGTATGGCTACACCTTC.

The chain uses TRBV7-6 and TRBJ2-2, with D tentatively TRBD2 (7 bases). The CDR3 has 18 amino acids. The germline V gene has CDR1 SGHVS and CDR2 FNYEAQ. Trimming left V 1 base short and J 4 bases short, with 19 bases between. The CDR3 region has the DNA TGTGCCAGCAGCTTAGATCCCCGGGGGGCGCCGGGCACCGGGGAGCTGTTTTTT. It codes for CASSLDPRGAPGTGELFF.

The genes are TRBV6-2 or TRBV6-3 and TRBJ2-2; the D is unclear. The CDR3 totals 15 residues. The ends were cut back, 6 bases at V and 4 bases at J, with 15 bases in the middle. Germline CDR1 is MNHEY and CDR2 is SVGEGT. CDR3 in DNA: TGTGCCAGCAGCAAATGGCAGATTTCCACCGGGGAGCTGTTTTTT. It codes for CASSKWQISTGELFF.

The chain combines TRBV7-2 with TRBJ1-1, with 8 bases aligning to TRBD1. V was pared by 3 bases and J by 5 bases, with 8 bases of the junction left unmatched. The CDR3 covers 15 residues. Germline CDR1 and CDR2: SGHTA and FQGNSA. CDR3 loop: CASSFFLTGGTEAFF. In DNA, the CDR3 is TGTGCCAGCAGCTTCTTTCTTACAGGGGGAACTGAAGCTTTCTTT.